A single sample is the source of the 20 T cell receptor beta chains below, sequenced in a study of CD8+ T cells in alopecia areata. Stated treatment: oral pan-JAK inhibitor, 5-10 mg twice daily. Following extraction, RNA underwent reverse transcription to cDNA, which served as the sequencing template. The table came from immunoSEQ multiplex PCR; TCRdb's copy has only in-frame clones and leaves some out. This table holds 150,000 to 200,000 clones, 60% found once. This specimen was CD4+ T cells sorted from blood, taken at week 24, from a patient treated with tofacitinib. The receptor source for this set is a human donor with alopecia areata.

This clone was recorded once. The V and J genes are TRBV5-1 and TRBJ2-1; 9 nucleotides agree with TRBD1. CDR3 length equals 16 residues. The V segment lost 3 bases and the J segment 6 bases; nucleotides outside the gene matches: 10. Looked up from germline, CDR1 is SGHRS and CDR2 is YFSETQ. CDR3 sequence reads: CASSSQDRGGVNEQFF. CDR3 nucleotide sequence: TGCGCCAGCAGCTCCCAGGACAGGGGAGGGGTCAATGAGCAGTTCTTC.

The chain carries TRBV2 and TRBJ1-6, with D perhaps TRBD1 (5 bases). Germline loops: CDR1 SNHLY, CDR2 FYNNEI. Trimming took 3 bases from V and 7 from J, leaving 13 bases between them. The CDR3 sequence is 15 residues long. The CDR3 region is CASSEDLKGNSPLHF. CDR3 DNA: TGTGCCAGCAGTGAGGACCTTAAGGGGAATTCACCCCTCCACTTT. The whole variable domain, remainder taken from reference TRBV2 and TRBJ1-6, is EPEVTQTPSHQVTQMGQEVILRCVPISNHLYFYWYRQILGQKVEFLVSFYNNEISEKSEIFDDQFSVERPDGSNFTLKIRSTKLEDSAMYFCASSEDLKGNSPLHFGNGTRLTVT.

This chain connects TRBV29-1 to TRBJ2-1; perhaps TRBD2 as D (5 bases). CDR1 is SQVTM, CDR2 ANQGSEA, per germline. With 6 bases removed from V and 4 bases from J, the gap between germline ends came to 7 bases. The CDR3 has 11 residues. The CDR3 reads CSVRVYNEQFF. CDR3 DNA sequence: TGCAGCGTGAGGGTGTACAATGAGCAGTTCTTC.

This chain joins TRBV5-1 and TRBJ2-7, with 12 bases identical to TRBD2. The CDR3 spans 16 residues. V was pared by 2 bases and J by 1 base, with 4 bases of the junction left unmatched. Germline V lookup: CDR1 SGHRS, CDR2 YFSETQ. The DNA of the CDR3 is TGCGCCAGCAGCTTCCTGACTAGCGGGGGTTCCTACGAGCAGTACTTC. Amino acids: CASSFLTSGGSYEQYF.

This clone appeared a few times. The V gene is TRBV5-1, the J gene TRBJ2-3; D is ambiguous. Trimming pared 2 bases from V and 0 bases from J, leaving 7 bases between. CDR1 and CDR2 from the germline V gene are SGHRS and YFSETQ. CDR3 length equals 14 residues. DNA of the CDR3: TGCGCCAGCAGCTTAGAGGAGAGCACAGATACGCAGTATTTT. Encoded protein: CASSLEESTDTQYF.

The genes are TRBV29-1 and TRBJ1-5; D ambiguous. Germline lookup yields CDR1 SQVTM and CDR2 ANQGSEA. Trimming removed 6 bases from V and 2 bases from J, with 11 bases in between. The CDR3 spans 13 residues. CDR3 residues: CSVSGGGNQPQHF. DNA for the CDR3: TGCAGCGTGTCGGGAGGTGGCAATCAGCCCCAGCATTTT. Using reference TRBV29-1 and TRBJ1-5 for the parts outside the CDR3, the full variable domain is SAVISQKPSRDICQRGTSLTIQCQVDSQVTMMFWYRQQPGQSLTLIATANQGSEATYESGFVIDKFPISRPNLTFSTLTVSNMSPEDSSIYLCSVSGGGNQPQHFGDGTRLSIL.

The CDR3 DNA reads TGTGCCAGCTCACCCCGGACACAGGAGAATTCACCCCTCCACTTT. It translates to CASSPRTQENSPLHF. The chain carries TRBV18 and TRBJ1-6, with a tentative D call TRBD1 (5 bases). V was trimmed by 3 bases and J by 7 bases, leaving 13 bases between them. Germline-derived CDR1 and CDR2 are KGHSH and LQKENI. This CDR3 comprises 15 residues.

J is TRBJ2-6 and V is TRBV7-2; D is possibly TRBD1 (6 bases). CDR1 and CDR2 from the germline V gene are SGHTA and FQGNSA. Trimming stripped 2 bases from V and 0 bases from J, with 14 bases between. The CDR3 is 18 residues long. CDR3 DNA: TGTGCCAGCAGCTTAAGGACAGTTCGGGGCTCTGGGGCCAACGTCCTGACTTTC. As protein: CASSLRTVRGSGANVLTF.

This sequence joins TRBV11-2 and TRBJ2-3, with D perhaps assigned TRBD1 or TRBD2 (5 bases each). Trimming cost V 6 bases and J 0 bases, with 19 bases left between them. This CDR3 has 17 amino acids. Looked up from germline, CDR1 is SGHAT and CDR2 is FQNNGV. The CDR3, as DNA: TGTGCCAGCAGTGGACCGTCGGGACCGCTTAGCACAGATACGCAGTATTTT. Its protein product is CASSGPSGPLSTDTQYF.

There are a few counts of this clone. The chain combines TRBV29-1 with TRBJ2-7; 8 bases match TRBD2. The CDR3 length is 15 residues. Germline-derived CDR1 and CDR2 are SQVTM and ANQGSEA. V trimming: 6 bases; J trimming: 6 bases; junction bases outside the gene matches: 16. Here the CDR3 DNA reads TGCAGCGTCGACAGTCCGGGACTAGGCCTGAGCGAGCAGTACTTC. Its translation is CSVDSPGLGLSEQYF.

As DNA, the CDR3 is TGCAGCGTTGTATGGAGGGGTAGCACAGATACGCAGTATTTT. Protein: CSVVWRGSTDTQYF. This sequence joins TRBV29-1 and TRBJ2-3, with D possibly matching TRBD2 (6 bases). The CDR3 has 14 residues. Trimming cost V 4 bases and J 0 bases, with 11 bases left between them. Germline V CDR1 and CDR2: SQVTM, ANQGSEA.

V usage is TRBV7-2 and J usage is TRBJ1-2; D perhaps matches TRBD1 (6 bases). The CDR3 has 15 residues. Germline V gene lookup returns CDR1 SGHTA and CDR2 FQGNSA. Trimming took off 1 base at V and 4 bases at J, with 13 bases between the two ends. As DNA, the CDR3 is TGTGCCAGCAGCTTAGATACAGGGCTAACCTATGGCTACACCTTC. As protein: CASSLDTGLTYGYTF.

This clone has only a few counts. The genes are TRBV5-1 and TRBJ2-1; the D gene is possibly TRBD1 (5 bases). Germline values: CDR1 SGHRS, CDR2 YFSETQ. This CDR3 has 13 amino acids. Trimming left V 4 bases short and J 4 bases short, with 9 bases between. Written as DNA, the CDR3 is TGCGCCAGCAGCGTCCAGGGATACAATGAGCAGTTCTTC. Its translation is CASSVQGYNEQFF. Drawing the rest from reference TRBV5-1 and TRBJ2-1, the complete variable domain is KAGVTQTPRYLIKTRGQQVTLSCSPISGHRSVSWYQQTPGQGLQFLFEYFSETQRNKGNFPGRFSGRQFSNSRSEMNVSTLELGDSALYLCASSVQGYNEQFFGPGTRLTVL.

V gene TRBV7-3 combines with J gene TRBJ2-1; tentatively, D is TRBD1 or TRBD2 (5 bases each). CDR1 SGHTA and CDR2 FQGTGA come from the germline V gene. This CDR3 comprises 15 residues. Trimming took off 0 bases at V and 2 bases at J, with 8 bases between the two ends. This chain's CDR3 is CASSLTGVTYNEQFF. The CDR3 DNA sequence: TGTGCCAGCAGCTTAACGGGGGTTACCTACAATGAGCAGTTCTTC. The full variable domain, rest sourced from reference TRBV7-3 and TRBJ2-1, is GAGVSQTPSNKVTEKGKYVELRCDPISGHTALYWYRQSLGQGPEFLIYFQGTGAADDSGLPNDRFFAVRPEGSVSTLKIQRTERGDSAVYLCASSLTGVTYNEQFFGPGTRLTVL.

In this sample, this clone turned up many times. The chain has TRBV11-3 and TRBJ1-1; D not certain. The CDR3 has 13 amino acids. Germline CDR1 is SGHNT and CDR2 is YENEEA. The V end was cut by 3 bases, the J end by 1 base, with 6 bases between. CDR3 protein: CASSFSRNTEAFF. The CDR3 nucleotides are TGTGCCAGCAGCTTCAGCAGGAACACTGAAGCTTTCTTT.

The V call is TRBV6-6, the J call TRBJ2-7; D possibly corresponds to TRBD2 (7 bases). V dropped 1 base and J dropped 6 bases, with 19 bases sitting between them. This CDR3 region has 16 residues. The germline V gene encodes CDR1 MNHNY and CDR2 SVGAGI (reference sequence). Written as DNA, the CDR3 is TGTGCCAGCAGTTACTTGGTGGGGGGGCCTTCTCGCGAGCAGTACTTC. It translates to CASSYLVGGPSREQYF.

As concerns this clone: Other DNA sequences within the sample encode an identical CDR3. CDR3 DNA sequence: TGTGCCAGCAGCCGAGTGGGTAGCTCCTACGAGCAGTACTTC. Translating it yields CASSRVGSSYEQYF. The J gene is TRBJ2-7, the V gene TRBV7-2; D unclear. Per the germline V gene, CDR1 is SGHTA and CDR2 is FQGNSA. The CDR3 has 14 amino acids. Deletions cut 5 bases from V and 0 bases from J, with 11 bases between.

This clone showed up just a few times. The chain recombines TRBV6-5 with TRBJ1-5; no clear D gene. V dropped 2 bases and J dropped 5 bases, with 16 bases sitting between them. The germline gives CDR1 MNHEY, CDR2 SVGAGI. The CDR3 loop spans 16 amino acids. CDR3 amino acids: CASSYGVGKEDQPQHF. The DNA for the CDR3 is TGTGCCAGCAGTTACGGAGTGGGAAAGGAAGATCAGCCCCAGCATTTT.

The chain employs TRBV5-1 and TRBJ2-7; 8 bases agree with TRBD1. The CDR3 has 16 amino acids. Germline CDR1 reads SGHRS; CDR2 reads YFSETQ. The V segment lost 4 bases and the J segment 5 bases; nucleotides outside the gene matches: 14. CDR3: CASSARVGTGVNEQYF. CDR3 in DNA: TGCGCCAGCAGCGCCAGAGTGGGGACAGGAGTGAACGAGCAGTACTTC.

This clone showed up just a few times. V is TRBV7-2 and J is TRBJ2-5, with TRBD2 matching 11 bases. The V segment lost 3 bases and the J segment 5 bases; nucleotides outside the gene matches: 8. The V gene's germline CDR1 is SGHTA and CDR2 FQGNSA. The CDR3 has 16 amino acids. CDR3 residues: CASSFLAGGNGETQYF. CDR3 DNA sequence: TGTGCCAGCAGCTTTCTAGCGGGGGGAAACGGGGAGACCCAGTACTTC.